This is a list of T cell receptor beta chains from one sample in a study of blood T cells in healthy people across ages. TCRdb re-derived calls from the 5' RACE reads in MiXCR, one entry per CDR3 protein. The data show 800,000 to 1,300,000 distinct CDR3 sequences, under 30% seen once. These sequences were also reported in another study, on T cells of mothers and their children.

Sequences were obtained from blood. The receptors shown here come from a girl aged 2-10 years in good health. CDR3s leave out the opening cysteine and the closing phenylalanine or tryptophan.

V gene,J gene,CDR3 protein
TRBV29-1,TRBJ2-1,SVGRLGNEQF
TRBV5-6,TRBJ1-5,ASSSGLQPQH
TRBV7-2,TRBJ1-2,ASSPGLSGGYGYT
TRBV12-3/TRBV12-4,TRBJ2-5,ASSPEDSQETQY
TRBV28,TRBJ2-6,ASSPDHSGANVLT
TRBV27,TRBJ2-7,ASSLSGGPEQY
TRBV24-1,TRBJ2-7,ATSDPGGSSYEQY
TRBV20-1,TRBJ2-7,SASRGLAGPYEQY
TRBV24-1,TRBJ2-1,ATSDPGQTPYNEQF
TRBV29-1,TRBJ2-3,SVVRAPTDTQY
TRBV12-3/TRBV12-4,TRBJ2-1,ASTLPGSGSGTNEQF
TRBV20-1,TRBJ1-1,SARFGESAF
TRBV20-1,TRBJ2-7,SARQTGFYEQY
TRBV24-1,TRBJ2-2,ATSDFQGTRTGELF
TRBV29-1,TRBJ2-1,SVVVPWRTNEQF
TRBV7-2,TRBJ2-7,ASSLDDGRSYEQY
TRBV5-5,NA,AGSLQTTYEQY
TRBV29-1,TRBJ1-1,SVGTGHAF
TRBV28,TRBJ2-7,ASEGGTAPYGQY
TRBV28,NA,ASSPRLAVYEQY
TRBV6-1,TRBJ2-7,ASTPLLAGVYNEQY
TRBV13,TRBJ1-6,ASSPLGSSYNSPLH
TRBV6-5,TRBJ1-1,ASTGFEGNTEAF
TRBV29-1,NA,SVGRGPSYEQY
TRBV2,TRBJ2-3,ASSVGRTTDTQY
TRBV7-2,TRBJ1-2,ASRAPTGGYGYT
TRBV12-3/TRBV12-4,TRBJ2-5,ASSWGGAFQETQY
TRBV7-6,TRBJ2-3,ASSLGSRGGLTDTQY
TRBV12-3/TRBV12-4,TRBJ2-7,ASSLWDNSGYEQY
TRBV12-3/TRBV12-4,TRBJ2-1,ASSTPPGPLNEQF
TRBV20-1,TRBJ2-1,SARVLAGAINNEQF
TRBV28,TRBJ2-1,ASSLLIPDEQF
TRBV5-1,TRBJ1-4,ASSSSGGWNEKLF
TRBV27,TRBJ2-5,ASSLFGAGQETQY
TRBV29-1,TRBJ2-1,SVGQWGGNEQF
TRBV29-1,TRBJ2-3,SVRSGVGDTQY
TRBV18,TRBJ1-1,ASSPPESEAF
TRBV27,NA,ASGGASGGGNEQF
TRBV6-2/TRBV6-3,TRBJ2-7,ASSQARSPH
TRBV7-9,NA,ASTTPGGSYEQY
TRBV7-2,TRBJ1-5,ASSLDGVLSGQPQH
TRBV5-5,TRBJ2-7,ASSPQLLAYEQY
TRBV4-1,TRBJ2-1,ASSQLSSLEGGNNEQF
TRBV24-1,TRBJ2-1,ATSDSSGNEQF
TRBV4-3,TRBJ2-7,ASSLTQGAREQY
TRBV11-3,TRBJ2-4,ASGDGKNIQY
TRBV25-1,TRBJ2-1,ASSEWEGRYYNEQF
TRBV29-1,NA,SVGVVGGGDYEQY
TRBV7-8,TRBJ2-4,ASSPLMDIQY
TRBV27,NA,ASSSWGTSGPYEQY
TRBV29-1,TRBJ1-5,SVGEGASQPQH